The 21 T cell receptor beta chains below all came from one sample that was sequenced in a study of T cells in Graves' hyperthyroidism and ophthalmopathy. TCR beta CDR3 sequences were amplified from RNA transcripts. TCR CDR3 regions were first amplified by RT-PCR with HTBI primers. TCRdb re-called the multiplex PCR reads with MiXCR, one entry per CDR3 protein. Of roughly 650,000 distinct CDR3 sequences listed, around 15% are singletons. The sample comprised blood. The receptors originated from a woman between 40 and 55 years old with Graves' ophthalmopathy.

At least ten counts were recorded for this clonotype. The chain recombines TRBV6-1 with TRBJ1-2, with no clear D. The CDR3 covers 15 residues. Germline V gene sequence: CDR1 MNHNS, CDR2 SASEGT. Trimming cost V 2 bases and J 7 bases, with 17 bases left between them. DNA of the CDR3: TGTGCCAGCAGTGAAACTGGGCCTTTTGCCCTTGGCTACACCTTC. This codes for CASSETGPFALGYTF.

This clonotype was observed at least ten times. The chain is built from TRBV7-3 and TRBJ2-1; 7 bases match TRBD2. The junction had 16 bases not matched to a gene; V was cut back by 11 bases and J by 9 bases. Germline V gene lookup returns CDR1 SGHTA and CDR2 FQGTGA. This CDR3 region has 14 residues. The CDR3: CAQPHGGSRSEQFF. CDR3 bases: TGTGCCCAGCCGCACGGGGGGAGTCGGAGTGAGCAGTTCTTC.

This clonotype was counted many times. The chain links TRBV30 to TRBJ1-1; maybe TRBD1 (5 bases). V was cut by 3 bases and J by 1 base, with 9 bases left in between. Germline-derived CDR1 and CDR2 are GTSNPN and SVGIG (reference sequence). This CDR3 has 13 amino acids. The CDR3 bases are TGTGCCTGGAGCCGACAGCCGAACACTGAAGCTTTCTTT. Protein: CAWSRQPNTEAFF.

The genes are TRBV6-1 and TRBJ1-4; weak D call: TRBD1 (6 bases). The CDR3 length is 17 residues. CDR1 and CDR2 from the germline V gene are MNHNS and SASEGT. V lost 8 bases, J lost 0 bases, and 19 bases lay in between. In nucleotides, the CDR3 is TGTGCCAGCTCCCCAGGGGCAGGGGTCGCAACTAATGAAAAACTGTTTTTT. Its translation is CASSPGAGVATNEKLFF.

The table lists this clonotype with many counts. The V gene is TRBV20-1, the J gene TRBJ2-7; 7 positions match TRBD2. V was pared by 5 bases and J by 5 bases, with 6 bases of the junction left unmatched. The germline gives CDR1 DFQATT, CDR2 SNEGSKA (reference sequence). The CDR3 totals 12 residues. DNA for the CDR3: TGCAGTGCTCAGACTAGCTCAGACGAGCAGTACTTC. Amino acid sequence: CSAQTSSDEQYF.

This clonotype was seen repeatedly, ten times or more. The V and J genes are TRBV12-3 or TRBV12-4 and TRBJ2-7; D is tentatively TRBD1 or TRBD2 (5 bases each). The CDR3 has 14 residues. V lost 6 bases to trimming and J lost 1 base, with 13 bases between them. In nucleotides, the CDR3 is TGTGCCAGCAGCACCCCGTGGGGGTCCTACGAGCAGTACTTC. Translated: CASSTPWGSYEQYF.

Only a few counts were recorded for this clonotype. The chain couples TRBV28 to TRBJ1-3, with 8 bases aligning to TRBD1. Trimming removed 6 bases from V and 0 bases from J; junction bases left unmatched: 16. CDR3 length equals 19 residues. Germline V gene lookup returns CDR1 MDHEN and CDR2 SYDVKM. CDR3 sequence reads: CASSTPRRTGFSSGNTIYF. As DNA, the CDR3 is TGTGCCAGCAGCACGCCCAGAAGGACAGGGTTTTCCTCTGGAAACACCATATATTTT.

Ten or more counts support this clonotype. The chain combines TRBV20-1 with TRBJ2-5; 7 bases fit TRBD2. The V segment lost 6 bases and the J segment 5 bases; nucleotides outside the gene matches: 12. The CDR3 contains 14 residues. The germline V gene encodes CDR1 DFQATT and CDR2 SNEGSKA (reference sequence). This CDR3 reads CSAVLGGGWETQYF. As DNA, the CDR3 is TGCAGTGCGGTCCTTGGCGGGGGATGGGAGACCCAGTACTTC.

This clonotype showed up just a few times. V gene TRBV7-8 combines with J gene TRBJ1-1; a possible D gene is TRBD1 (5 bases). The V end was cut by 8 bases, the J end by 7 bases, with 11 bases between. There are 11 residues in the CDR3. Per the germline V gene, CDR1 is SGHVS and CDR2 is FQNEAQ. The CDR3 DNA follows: TGTGCCAGCTCCTGGGGCGATGAAGCTTTCTTT. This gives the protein CASSWGDEAFF.

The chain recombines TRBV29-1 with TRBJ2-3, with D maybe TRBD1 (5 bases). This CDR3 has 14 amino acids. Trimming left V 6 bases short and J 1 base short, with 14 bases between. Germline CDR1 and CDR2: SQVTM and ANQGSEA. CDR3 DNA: TGCAGCGTGCGTAGGGGCCGGGGCACAGATACGCAGTATTTT. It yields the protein CSVRRGRGTDTQYF.

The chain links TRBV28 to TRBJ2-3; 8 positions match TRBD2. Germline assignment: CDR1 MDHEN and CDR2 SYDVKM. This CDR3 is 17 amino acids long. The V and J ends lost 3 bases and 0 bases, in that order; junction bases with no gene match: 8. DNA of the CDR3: TGTGCCAGCAGTTTCTGGGAACTAGCGGAAAGCACAGATACGCAGTATTTT. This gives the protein CASSFWELAESTDTQYF.

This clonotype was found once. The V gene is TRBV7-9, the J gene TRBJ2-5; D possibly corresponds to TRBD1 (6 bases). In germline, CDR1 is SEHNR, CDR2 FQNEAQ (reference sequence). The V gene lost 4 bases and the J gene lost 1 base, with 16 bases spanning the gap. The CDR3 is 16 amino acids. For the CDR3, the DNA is TGTGCCAGCAGCTCTAGGGCAGGGGCCTTCCAAGAGACCCAGTACTTC. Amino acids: CASSSRAGAFQETQYF. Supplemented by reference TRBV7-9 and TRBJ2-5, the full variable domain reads DTGVSQNPRHKITKRGQNVTFRCDPISEHNRLYWYRQTLGQGPEFLTYFQNEAQLEKSRLLSDRFSAERPKGSFSTLEIQRTEQGDSAMYLCASSSRAGAFQETQYFGPGTRLLVL.

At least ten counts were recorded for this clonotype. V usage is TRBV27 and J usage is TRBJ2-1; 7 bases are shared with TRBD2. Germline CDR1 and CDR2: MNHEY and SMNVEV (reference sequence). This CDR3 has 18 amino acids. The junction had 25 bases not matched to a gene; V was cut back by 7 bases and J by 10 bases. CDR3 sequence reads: CASNPSGWEGPPLYEQFF. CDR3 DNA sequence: TGTGCCAGCAATCCAAGTGGGTGGGAGGGGCCCCCGCTATACGAGCAGTTCTTC.

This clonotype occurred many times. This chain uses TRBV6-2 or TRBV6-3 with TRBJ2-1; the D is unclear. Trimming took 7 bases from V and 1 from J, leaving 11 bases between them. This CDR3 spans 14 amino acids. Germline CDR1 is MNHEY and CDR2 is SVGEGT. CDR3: CASTTWGSYNEQFF. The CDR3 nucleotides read TGTGCCAGCACTACGTGGGGTTCCTACAATGAGCAGTTCTTC.

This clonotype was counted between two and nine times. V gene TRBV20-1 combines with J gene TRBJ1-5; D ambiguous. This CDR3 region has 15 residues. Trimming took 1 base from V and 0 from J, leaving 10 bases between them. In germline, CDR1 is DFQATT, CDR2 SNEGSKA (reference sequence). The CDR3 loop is CSARGRLNSNQPQHF. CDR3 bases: TGCAGTGCTAGAGGCCGGCTTAATAGCAATCAGCCCCAGCATTTT.

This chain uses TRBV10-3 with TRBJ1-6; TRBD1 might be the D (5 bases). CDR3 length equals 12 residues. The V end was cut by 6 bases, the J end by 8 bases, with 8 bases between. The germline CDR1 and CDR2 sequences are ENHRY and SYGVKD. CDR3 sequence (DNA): TGTGCCATCAGGGAAGGGGATTCACCCCTCCACTTT. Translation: CAIREGDSPLHF.

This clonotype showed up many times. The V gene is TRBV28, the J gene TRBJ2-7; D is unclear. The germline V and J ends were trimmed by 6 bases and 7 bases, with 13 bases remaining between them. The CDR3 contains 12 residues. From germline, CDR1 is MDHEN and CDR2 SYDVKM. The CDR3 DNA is TGTGCCAGCAGCCCTTCCCCCGGGGAGCAGTACTTC. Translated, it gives CASSPSPGEQYF.

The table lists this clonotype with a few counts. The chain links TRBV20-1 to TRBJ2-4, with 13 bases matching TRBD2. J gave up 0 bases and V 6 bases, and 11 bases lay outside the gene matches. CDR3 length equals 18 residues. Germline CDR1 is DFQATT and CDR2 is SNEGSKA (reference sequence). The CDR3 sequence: CSAVKGLAGALAKNIQYF. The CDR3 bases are TGCAGTGCAGTTAAAGGACTAGCGGGGGCATTAGCCAAAAACATTCAGTACTTC.

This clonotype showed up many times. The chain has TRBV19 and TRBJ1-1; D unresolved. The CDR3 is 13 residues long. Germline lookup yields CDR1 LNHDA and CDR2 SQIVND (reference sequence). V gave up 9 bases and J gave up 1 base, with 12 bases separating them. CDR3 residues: CASSTQRNTEAFF. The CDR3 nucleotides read TGTGCCAGCAGCACACAGAGGAACACTGAAGCTTTCTTT.

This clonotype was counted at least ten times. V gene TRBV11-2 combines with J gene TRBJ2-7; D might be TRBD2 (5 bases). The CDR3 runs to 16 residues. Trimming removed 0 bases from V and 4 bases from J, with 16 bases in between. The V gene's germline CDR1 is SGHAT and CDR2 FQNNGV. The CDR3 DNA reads TGTGCCAGCAGCTTAGATTTAGCGATCCCGAATTACGAGCAGTACTTC. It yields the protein CASSLDLAIPNYEQYF.

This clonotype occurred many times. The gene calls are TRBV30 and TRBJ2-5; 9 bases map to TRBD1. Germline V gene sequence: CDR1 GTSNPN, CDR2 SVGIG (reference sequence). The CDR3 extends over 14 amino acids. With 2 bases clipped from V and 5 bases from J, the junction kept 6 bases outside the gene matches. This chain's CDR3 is CAWSTRTGVETQYF. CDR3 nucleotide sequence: TGTGCCTGGAGTACCCGGACAGGGGTCGAGACCCAGTACTTC. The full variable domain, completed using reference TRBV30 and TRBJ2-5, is SQTIHQWPATLVQPVGSPLSLECTVEGTSNPNLYWYRQAAGRGLQLLFYSVGIGQISSEVPQNLSASRPQDRQFILSSKKLLLSDSGFYLCAWSTRTGVETQYFGPGTRLLVL.